This T cell receptor (delta chain) was identified during a study of γδ T cells in repeated Plasmodium falciparum infection. Whole-study context: Donors were malaria-exposed Malian children or age- and gender-matched Australian children. Samples were taken at baseline, before some infections, and 21 days after each. Malian repertoires were sampled cross-sectionally without transmission and longitudinally through febrile malaria.

The study, taken as a whole, reports: Compared with Australian children, Malian Vdelta2-negative repertoires seemed more clonal, less diverse, less shared.

The V gene lost 3 bases and the J gene lost 7 bases, with 30 bases spanning the gap. Germline V gives CDR1 TSWWSYY, CDR2 QGS. The CDR3 contains 19 residues. TCRdb reran clone calling via CATT on the multiplex PCR reads. The table includes 55,000 to 70,000 delta-chain clones, 1.5% to 2% detected once. Bulk repertoires came from Vgamma9/Vdelta2+ or Vdelta2-negative gammadelta T cells flow-sorted from PBMC. This clone appeared a few times. Its specificity is not known. The protein in TCRdb stems from a much larger clone and differs at residue 15 from this DNA's translation, likely a read error; here the protein is translated from the DNA.

The clonotype comes from a pool of human donors (malaria-infected and uninfected, not separated). The material sequenced was gamma-delta T cells from blood. The chain uses TRDV1 and TRDJ1; TRDD2 or TRDD3 may be the D gene (9 bases each). The CDR3, as DNA: TGTGCTCTTGGGGACCCCCTTCCTACTAGGGGATACGGACCCGGTAAACTCATCTTT. Translation gives CALGDPLPTRGYGPGKLIF.